These 14 T cell receptor beta chains share one sample of origin, sequenced in a study of blood T cell repertoires in COVID-19. Libraries were prepared by immunoSEQ multiplex PCR; TCRdb keeps only in-frame clonotypes and omits some of them. The repertoire includes over 45,000 clones, around four fifths of them detected once, and 7.4% sits in the top ten. Sequenced input: peripheral blood. The receptors were sampled from a man aged 60 to 69 with active COVID-19.

This clone was observed a handful of times. A junction end diverges from the germline sequence, so it may reflect a read error. V gene TRBV7-9 combines with J gene TRBJ1-2; D not certain. The length of the CDR3 is 9 residues. Germline V gives CDR1 SEHNR, CDR2 FQNEAQ (reference sequence). The CDR3 DNA sequence: TGTGCCAGCAGCTTAGCAGCGGGCTTC. This gives the protein CASSLAAGF.

V is TRBV7-6 and J is TRBJ2-3; D uncertain. The V end was cut by 1 base, the J end by 5 bases, with 16 bases between. The CDR3 contains 16 residues. Germline V gene data show CDR1 as SGHVS and CDR2 as FNYEAQ. The CDR3 DNA follows: TGTGCCAGCAGCTTAGAGCCGCCTAGGATCCAAGATACGCAGTATTTT. Encoded protein: CASSLEPPRIQDTQYF.

This chain links TRBV30 with TRBJ1-2, with TRBD1 as a possible D gene (6 bases). In germline, CDR1 is GTSNPN, CDR2 SVGIG (reference sequence). V gave up 2 bases and J gave up 8 bases, with 12 bases separating them. This CDR3 has 12 residues. Written as DNA, the CDR3 is TGTGCCTGGAGTACCACAGGGAAGGGCTACACCTTC. It translates to CAWSTTGKGYTF.

The rearrangement uses TRBV27 and TRBJ1-4; possibly TRBD1 for D (6 bases). The CDR3 extends over 14 amino acids. The germline V gene encodes CDR1 MNHEY and CDR2 SMNVEV (reference sequence). The germline V and J ends were trimmed by 6 bases and 3 bases, with 11 bases remaining between them. The CDR3 bases are TGTGCCAGCAGCCTAACAGGGCCTAATGAAAAACTGTTTTTT. Its protein product is CASSLTGPNEKLFF.

The CDR3 here is CASASGETDTQYF. The DNA of the CDR3 is TGTGCCAGCGCTAGCGGGGAGACAGATACGCAGTATTTT. The chain joins TRBV2 to TRBJ2-3, with 9 bases that match TRBD2. With V trimmed by 8 bases and J by 3 bases, 3 bases remained unmatched. Germline lookup yields CDR1 SNHLY and CDR2 FYNNEI. The CDR3 sequence is 13 residues long.

V is TRBV7-2 and J is TRBJ1-1; D is perhaps TRBD1 (5 bases). CDR1 is SGHTA, CDR2 FQGNSA, per germline. The CDR3 has 13 amino acids. The V and J ends lost 3 bases and 8 bases respectively, with 13 bases between them. CDR3 loop: CASSFDGGWEAFF. The CDR3 DNA follows: TGTGCCAGCAGCTTTGACGGGGGATGGGAAGCTTTCTTT.

The chain uses TRBV5-6 and TRBJ2-7; possibly TRBD2 for D (5 bases). The CDR3 is 17 residues long. The germline V gene has CDR1 SGHDT and CDR2 YYEEEE. The V gene lost 3 bases and the J gene lost 0 bases, with 19 bases spanning the gap. This CDR3 reads CASSSPYEGRNSYEQYF. The CDR3 DNA is TGTGCCAGCAGCTCACCTTATGAGGGCAGGAACTCCTACGAGCAGTACTTC.

The chain is built from TRBV11-2 and TRBJ2-7; the match to TRBD1 covers 7 bases. J lost 2 bases, V lost 3 bases, and 4 bases had no gene match. CDR3 length: 14 amino acids. CDR1 SGHAT and CDR2 FQNNGV come from the germline V gene. The CDR3 loop is CASSFGQATYEQYF. CDR3 bases: TGTGCCAGCAGCTTCGGACAGGCCACCTACGAGCAGTACTTC.

The V and J genes are TRBV3-1 (or the pseudogene TRBV3-2) and TRBJ1-4; D not certain. Germline CDR1 and CDR2: LGHDT and YNNKEL (reference sequence). The V end was cut by 4 bases, the J end by 8 bases, with 8 bases between. The CDR3 runs 12 residues. The CDR3 DNA reads TGTGCCAGCAGCCGAACATCGGAAAAACTGTTTTTT. Protein: CASSRTSEKLFF.

The chain links TRBV21-1 to TRBJ2-7; the D call in the table, TRBD1, was not verified against the DNA. TRBV21-1 is an annotated pseudogene. CDR3 length: 16 residues. CDR3 nucleotides: TGTGCCAGCAGCAACCCTCCGGGACAGGGGGCCCACGAGCAGTACTTC. It specifies CASSNPPGQGAHEQYF.

J is TRBJ2-7 and V is TRBV21-1; no DNA check was done on the table's D call, TRBD1. TRBV21-1 is a pseudogene segment. CDR3 size: 17 residues. The CDR3 nucleotides are TGTGCCAGCAGCAAACGAGGCCAGGGGGGATTCTCCTACGAGCAGTACTTC. The encoded protein is CASSKRGQGGFSYEQYF.

The chain couples TRBV28 to TRBJ2-3; D may be TRBD2 (5 bases). The CDR3 length is 13 residues. Trimming removed 7 bases from V and 1 base from J, with 9 bases in between. Germline values: CDR1 MDHEN, CDR2 SYDVKM. The CDR3 nucleotides read TGTGCCAGCATTTTTAGCGGCACAGATACGCAGTATTTT. Amino acids: CASIFSGTDTQYF.

The CDR3: CASSDEQLNQPQHF. The CDR3 nucleotides are TGTGCCAGTAGCGACGAACAGCTTAATCAGCCCCAGCATTTT. This chain joins TRBV19 and TRBJ1-5; D gene unclear. The ends were cut back, 6 bases at V and 4 bases at J, with 13 bases in the middle. The CDR3 extends over 14 amino acids. Looked up from germline, CDR1 is LNHDA and CDR2 is SQIVND (reference sequence).

The rearrangement joins TRBV3-1 (or the pseudogene TRBV3-2) to TRBJ2-1, with 11 bases identical to TRBD1. The CDR3 contains 15 residues. The V and J ends lost 4 bases and 7 bases, in that order; junction bases with no gene match: 6. CDR1 is LGHDT, CDR2 YNNKEL, per germline (reference sequence). Here the CDR3 DNA reads TGTGCCAGCAGCCCGCCGGGACAGGGGGGGAATGAGCAGTTCTTC. This translates into CASSPPGQGGNEQFF.